This TCR beta chain came from a study of cytomegalovirus exposure and HLA in healthy donors. Primers for the PCR totalled 60 Vbeta and 13 Jbeta. TCRdb's copy holds only in-frame clones and misses some; the assay was immunoSEQ multiplex PCR. The sample records tens of thousands of clones, 60% to 80% being singletons. Material for sequencing was PBMCs. The clonotype was recovered from a man under 40 in good health and CMV-seronegative.

The CDR3 reads CASSFRGSYNEQFF. The CDR3 region has the DNA TGCGCCAGCAGCTTTCGGGGCTCCTACAATGAGCAGTTCTTC. The chain links TRBV5-1 to TRBJ2-1; TRBD2 might be the D (5 bases). Germline CDR1 is SGHRS and CDR2 is YFSETQ. This CDR3 has 14 amino acids. Trimming removed 2 bases at V and 0 bases at J, with 6 bases between.